Below, 6 T cell receptor beta chains from the same sample are listed, as sequenced in a study of blood T cell repertoires in COVID-19. Data came from immunoSEQ multiplex PCR; TCRdb stores just in-frame clones and leaves some out. The sample yields roughly 250,000 clones, more than 65% seen once. What was sequenced was peripheral blood. The receptors originated from a woman aged 40-49 years with active or convalescent COVID-19.

The chain has TRBV7-9 and TRBJ1-2; D unresolved. Germline lookup yields CDR1 SEHNR and CDR2 FQNEAQ (reference sequence). The V end lost 1 base, the J end lost 0 bases, and 9 bases lay between the germline ends. This CDR3 has 15 residues. CDR3 in DNA: TGTGCCAGCAGCTTAGTAACTTCCTCTAACTATGGCTACACCTTC. This encodes CASSLVTSSNYGYTF.

The gene calls are TRBV6-5 and TRBJ1-1; D is undetermined. Germline assignment: CDR1 MNHEY and CDR2 SVGAGI. The CDR3 consists of 13 residues. Trimming took 6 bases from V and 0 from J, leaving 8 bases between them. CDR3 sequence: CASREGLNTEAFF. CDR3 in DNA: TGTGCCAGCAGGGAGGGTCTGAACACTGAAGCTTTCTTT.

This chain uses TRBV5-6 with TRBJ1-1; 8 bases match TRBD1. There are 16 residues in the CDR3. CDR1 and CDR2 (germline): SGHDT, YYEEEE. V lost 3 bases and J lost 5; bases outside the gene matches: 12. CDR3 region: CASSSGQGGGRTEAFF. Here the CDR3 DNA reads TGTGCCAGCAGCTCCGGACAGGGAGGCGGACGGACTGAAGCTTTCTTT.

The chain combines TRBV4-1 with TRBJ2-1; perhaps TRBD2 as D (5 bases). Germline V gene sequence: CDR1 MGHRA, CDR2 YSYEKL. The CDR3 extends over 16 amino acids. With 1 base removed from V and 3 bases from J, the gap between germline ends came to 13 bases. The CDR3 region is CASSQVPGVGYNEQFF. Here the CDR3 DNA reads TGCGCCAGCAGCCAAGTTCCCGGGGTCGGCTACAATGAGCAGTTCTTC.

The genes are TRBV28 and TRBJ2-2, with D possibly TRBD1 on 5 matching bases. In germline, CDR1 is MDHEN, CDR2 SYDVKM. The CDR3 has 15 residues. Trimming took 3 bases from V and 5 from J, leaving 13 bases between them. For the CDR3, the DNA is TGTGCCAGCAGTTTTAGTCAGGGAAGTACCGGGGAGCTGTTTTTT. It codes for CASSFSQGSTGELFF.

J is TRBJ1-1 and V is TRBV30; D remains unclear. This CDR3 region has 13 residues. Germline values: CDR1 GTSNPN, CDR2 SVGIG (reference sequence). Between the trimmed V and J ends, which lost 0 bases and 0 bases, there was a span of 5 bases. Here the CDR3 reads CAWSVRVNTEAFF. CDR3 sequence (DNA): TGTGCCTGGAGTGTGCGGGTGAACACTGAAGCTTTCTTT.